These 8 T cell receptor beta chains share one sample of origin, sequenced in a study of blood T cell repertoires in COVID-19. This table comes from immunoSEQ multiplex PCR, and its TCRdb copy is limited to in-frame clones, with some not included. The sample carries more than 45,000 clones, about 90% recorded once. Sequencing input: peripheral blood. These receptors were collected from a human donor with active COVID-19. The donor label of this sample is uncertain.

This clone was observed a single time. V is TRBV27 and J is TRBJ1-2; D uncertain. With 3 bases removed from V and 5 bases from J, the gap between germline ends came to 13 bases. Germline CDR1 reads MNHEY; CDR2 reads SMNVEV (reference sequence). The CDR3 runs 14 residues. Here the CDR3 reads CASSFARDPYGYTF. The DNA of the CDR3 is TGTGCCAGCAGTTTTGCGAGGGATCCGTATGGCTACACCTTC.

This clone showed up just a few times. This rearrangement joins TRBV5-8 to TRBJ1-2; 9 nucleotides agree with TRBD1. Germline V gene data show CDR1 as SGHTS and CDR2 as YDEGEE. The CDR3 covers 13 residues. Unmatched junction bases numbered 3, after V lost 3 bases and J lost 6 bases. CDR3 bases: TGTGCCAGCAGCTACGACAGGGGGGATGGCTACACCTTC. It is translated as CASSYDRGDGYTF. Filled out from reference TRBV5-8 and TRBJ1-2, the complete variable domain reads EAGVTQSPTHLIKTRGQQATLRCSPISGHTSVYWYQQALGLGLQFLLWYDEGEERNRGNFPPRFSGRQFPNYSSELNVNALELEDSALYLCASSYDRGDGYTFGSGTRLTVV.

V usage is TRBV27 and J usage is TRBJ1-1; D ambiguous. The CDR3 totals 13 residues. V dropped 5 bases and J dropped 8 bases, with 15 bases sitting between them. Germline V gene sequence: CDR1 MNHEY, CDR2 SMNVEV (reference sequence). The CDR3: CASSPRPGSEAFF. CDR3 sequence (DNA): TGTGCCAGCAGTCCGAGACCGGGATCCGAAGCTTTCTTT.

This clone was counted a few times. This chain links TRBV7-9 with TRBJ1-2, with D tentatively TRBD1 (5 bases). The CDR3 spans 14 residues. Looked up from germline, CDR1 is SEHNR and CDR2 is FQNEAQ (reference sequence). V lost 3 bases, J lost 2 bases, and 10 bases lay in between. CDR3 in amino acids: CASSFTGENYGYTF. The CDR3 nucleotides read TGTGCCAGCAGCTTTACAGGAGAAAACTATGGCTACACCTTC.

The genes are TRBV7-9 and TRBJ1-5, with 12 bases fitting TRBD1. V lost 5 bases and J lost 5; bases outside the gene matches: 4. Per the germline V gene, CDR1 is SEHNR and CDR2 is FQNEAQ (reference sequence). CDR3 length: 15 residues. This chain's CDR3 is CASSQGQGAYQPQHF. The CDR3 nucleotides read TGTGCCAGCAGCCAGGGACAGGGGGCCTATCAGCCCCAGCATTTT.

J is TRBJ2-3 and V is TRBV6-5; 8 bases map to TRBD2. Germline-derived CDR1 and CDR2 are MNHEY and SVGAGI. With V trimmed by 5 bases and J by 5 bases, 9 bases remained unmatched. The CDR3 consists of 15 residues. CDR3 residues: CASSLGGGLKDTQYF. CDR3 DNA: TGTGCCAGCAGTCTTGGCGGGGGGCTGAAAGATACGCAGTATTTT.

The rearrangement uses TRBV4-3 and TRBJ2-5; the D gene is possibly TRBD2 (5 bases). V shed 0 bases and J shed 1 base, with 18 bases lying between them. CDR3 length: 18 amino acids. Germline CDR1 reads LGHNA; CDR2 reads YSLEER. This chain's CDR3 is CASSQDRSGLGIQETQYF. DNA for the CDR3: TGCGCCAGCAGCCAAGATCGTTCGGGGTTGGGGATCCAAGAGACCCAGTACTTC.

V is TRBV29-1 and J is TRBJ1-6; 7 bases agree with TRBD1. V lost 7 bases, J lost 10 bases, and 13 bases stayed unmatched. The V gene's germline CDR1 is SQVTM and CDR2 ANQGSEA. The CDR3 is 14 amino acids. The CDR3 DNA reads as TGCAGCGCTCTGACAGGGCCCTCCGGGTCACCCCTCCACTTT. This sequence encodes CSALTGPSGSPLHF.